These T cell receptor beta chains were read from a single sample in a study of Tregs in tolerant kidney transplant recipients. Sequencing used immunoSEQ multiplex PCR; TCRdb keeps in-frame clones, though not all of them. This table holds some 240,000 clones, around 81% found once. Sequenced material: CD4+ T cells from blood. The receptor source for this set is a human donor in good health. The CDR3 runs from the conserved cysteine through the conserved F or W. D genes are given only for firm matches.

j_call d_call v_call cdr3_aa cdr3_nt
TRBJ2-5 TRBD1 TRBV5-7 CASSLEKQGYWETQYF TGTGCCAGCAGCTTGGAGAAACAGGGGTATTGGGAGACCCAGTACTTC
TRBJ1-4 TRBD1 TRBV5-1 CASSINPGQTNEKLFF TGCGCCAGCAGCATAAACCCGGGACAGACTAATGAAAAACTGTTTTTT
TRBJ2-1 TRBD2 TRBV25-1 CASSEYISSGRGNEQFF TGTGCCAGCAGTGAATACATCTCTAGCGGGAGGGGGAATGAGCAGTTCTTC
TRBJ1-1 NA TRBV6-6 CASSTRGEAFF TGTGCCAGCAGTACCCGGGGTGAAGCTTTCTTT
TRBJ2-5 NA TRBV9 CASSVDPGKETQYF TGTGCCAGCAGCGTAGATCCGGGGAAAGAGACCCAGTACTTC
TRBJ2-7 NA TRBV28 CASRQGPGGYYEQYF TGTGCCAGCAGACAGGGGCCGGGAGGGTACTACGAGCAGTACTTC
TRBJ1-1 NA TRBV5-1 CASSLGGLGTEAFF TGCGCCAGCAGCTTGGGGGGGCTTGGCACTGAAGCTTTCTTT
TRBJ1-1 NA TRBV4-1 CASSQGPQGNTEAFF TGCGCCAGCAGCCAAGGGCCACAGGGGAACACTGAAGCTTTCTTT
TRBJ2-7 TRBD1 TRBV10-3 CAISDRRDRGYEQYF TGTGCCATCAGTGATAGACGGGACAGGGGGTACGAGCAGTACTTC
TRBJ2-2 TRBD2 TRBV5-1 CASSLSAGGLSAGELFF TGCGCCAGCAGCTTGTCTGCGGGAGGACTCTCGGCCGGGGAGCTGTTTTTT
TRBJ2-3 TRBD2 TRBV5-1 CASSPTSGGSTDTQYF TGCGCCAGCAGTCCCACTAGCGGGGGGAGCACAGATACGCAGTATTTT
TRBJ1-2 NA TRBV2 CASREGTQYNYGYTF TGTGCCAGCAGGGAGGGGACACAATATAACTATGGCTACACCTTC
TRBJ2-1 NA TRBV4-1 CASSQADLLIYNEQFF TGCGCCAGCAGCCAAGCGGACTTGCTAATCTACAATGAGCAGTTCTTC